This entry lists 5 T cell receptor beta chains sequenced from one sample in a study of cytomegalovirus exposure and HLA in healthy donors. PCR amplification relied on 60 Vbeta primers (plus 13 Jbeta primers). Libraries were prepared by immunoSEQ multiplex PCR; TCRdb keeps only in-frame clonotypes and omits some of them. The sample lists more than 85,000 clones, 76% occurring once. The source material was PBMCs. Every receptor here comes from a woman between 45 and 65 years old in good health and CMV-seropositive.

The CDR3 coding sequence is TGTGCCAGTAGTATAGACGGGGAAAACTCCTACAATGAGCAGTTCTTC. Protein: CASSIDGENSYNEQFF. The chain joins TRBV19 to TRBJ2-1; D may be TRBD2 (5 bases). The CDR3 spans 16 residues. From germline, CDR1 is LNHDA and CDR2 SQIVND (reference sequence). The V end was cut by 0 bases, the J end by 0 bases, with 9 bases between.

Written as DNA, the CDR3 is TGTGCCAGTAGTAGCCCCTTACAGGGAGACATTCAGTACTTC. It specifies CASSSPLQGDIQYF. J is TRBJ2-4 and V is TRBV19; D might be TRBD1 (6 bases). This CDR3 spans 14 amino acids. The germline gives CDR1 LNHDA, CDR2 SQIVND (reference sequence). V lost 4 bases and J 8 bases, leaving 15 bases between the germline ends.

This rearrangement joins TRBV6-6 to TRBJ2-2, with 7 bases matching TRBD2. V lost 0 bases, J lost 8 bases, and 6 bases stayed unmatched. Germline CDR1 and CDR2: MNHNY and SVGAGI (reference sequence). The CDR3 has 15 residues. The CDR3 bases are TGTGCCAGCAGTTACTCTTCCGGGAGGAATGGGGAGCTGTTTTTT. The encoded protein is CASSYSSGRNGELFF.

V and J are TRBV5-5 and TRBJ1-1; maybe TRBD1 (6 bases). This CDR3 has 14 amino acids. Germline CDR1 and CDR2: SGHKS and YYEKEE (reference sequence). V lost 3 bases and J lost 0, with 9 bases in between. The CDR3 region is CASSWGHLNTEAFF. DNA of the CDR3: TGTGCCAGCAGCTGGGGACACCTGAACACTGAAGCTTTCTTT.

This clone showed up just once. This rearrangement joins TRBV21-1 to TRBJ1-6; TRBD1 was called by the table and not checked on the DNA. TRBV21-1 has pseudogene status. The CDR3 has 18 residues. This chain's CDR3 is CASSKGRGDSSYNSPLHF. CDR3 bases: TGTGCCAGCAGCAAAGGCAGGGGGGACAGCTCCTATAATTCACCCCTCCACTTT.